The TCR beta chain described here comes from a study of shared clonotypes between healthy human individuals. The assay was immunoSEQ multiplex PCR, and TCRdb's table has in-frame clones only and misses some. The sample has roughly 2,500,000 clones; approximately 93% are singletons. Study-wide results and limits: The study found about 5% of naive CD4 clonotypes shared across several donors.

V shed 4 bases and J shed 3 bases, with 13 bases lying between them. Germline assignment: CDR1 MNHEY and CDR2 SMNVEV (reference sequence). The length of the CDR3 is 14 residues. The investigators split CD4+ cells into a CD45RA+ naive subset and a CD45RA-negative memory subset. Concerning this clone itself: The antigen is unknown.

This TCR derives from a man aged 18 to 30 in good health. Some clones in this sample may be carry-over from other donors' samples. The sample was naive CD4+ T cells from PBMCs. Subset meaning: CD45RA+ positively selected. The chain recombines TRBV27 with TRBJ2-7; D gene ambiguous. CDR3 amino acids: CASSWKGFDYEQYF. CDR3 DNA: TGTGCCAGCAGTTGGAAGGGATTCGACTACGAGCAGTACTTC.